One sample yielded the 32 T cell receptor beta chains listed below, sequenced in a study of T cell changes during pregnancy in multiple sclerosis. Measured with immunoSEQ multiplex PCR; TCRdb has only the in-frame clones, and not every one. The table has about 59,000 clones, 93% seen once. This specimen consisted of CD8+ T cells from peripheral blood mononuclear cells, obtained in the third trimester of pregnancy. The receptor source for this set is a female donor with multiple sclerosis, enrolled in a pregnancy study.

The rearrangement links TRBV5-4 to TRBJ2-7, with a possible D match to TRBD2 (6 bases). V gave up 2 bases and J gave up 5 bases, with 14 bases separating them. The CDR3 has 14 residues. Germline V CDR1 and CDR2: SGHNT, YYREEE (reference sequence). CDR3 amino acids: CASSFGSPVNEQYF. CDR3 DNA sequence: TGTGCCAGCAGCTTCGGGAGCCCCGTGAACGAGCAGTACTTC.

This chain connects TRBV13 to TRBJ2-1, with TRBD2 matching over 7 bases. Losses at the gene ends were 4 bases for V and 8 bases for J; bases not matched to a gene: 11. The germline CDR1 and CDR2 sequences are PRHDT and FYEKMQ (reference sequence). The CDR3 spans 15 residues. The CDR3, as DNA: TGTGCCAGCAGCTATCCAGCGGGACCCACCGATGAGCAGTTCTTC. Its protein product is CASSYPAGPTDEQFF. The full variable domain, its missing parts supplied by reference TRBV13 and TRBJ2-1, is AAGVIQSPRHLIKEKRETATLKCYPIPRHDTVYWYQQGPGQDPQFLISFYEKMQSDKGSIPDRFSAQQFSDYHSELNMSSLELGDSALYFCASSYPAGPTDEQFFGPGTRLTVL.

The V call is TRBV27, the J call TRBJ2-1; TRBD2 aligns across 15 bases. Unmatched junction bases numbered 6, after V lost 5 bases and J lost 10 bases. The CDR3 spans 15 residues. The germline CDR1 and CDR2 sequences are MNHEY and SMNVEV (reference sequence). The DNA of the CDR3 is TGTGCCAGCAGTGATGGACTAGCGGGAGGGGGAGAGCAGTTCTTC. Translating gives CASSDGLAGGGEQFF.

The rearrangement links TRBV4-1 to TRBJ2-3, with D maybe TRBD2 (6 bases). The CDR3 is 18 amino acids. With 0 bases removed from V and 3 bases from J, the gap between germline ends came to 19 bases. CDR1 and CDR2 from the germline V gene are MGHRA and YSYEKL. CDR3 sequence (DNA): TGCGCCAGCAGCCAAGAATTTATTAGGTCAGGAGGGACAGATACGCAGTATTTT. Translated: CASSQEFIRSGGTDTQYF.

The chain recombines TRBV5-1 with TRBJ1-1, with D unclear. The CDR3 consists of 13 residues. Germline values: CDR1 SGHRS, CDR2 YFSETQ. Trimming stripped 3 bases from V and 7 bases from J, with 13 bases between. The CDR3 spells CASSYPDGNEAFF. CDR3 DNA sequence: TGCGCCAGCAGCTACCCCGACGGGAATGAAGCTTTCTTT.

Concerning this clone: The limits of the CDR3 on the DNA are not certain, so only TCRdb's listed CDR3 is given. This chain joins TRBV28 and TRBJ1-3. The CDR3 adds up to 14 amino acids, both ends counted. Germline values: CDR1 MDHEN, CDR2 SYDVKM. The CDR3: CASSTSGSGNTIYF.

This CDR3 is CASSYNAGLSYEQYF. The CDR3 DNA reads TGTGCCAGCAGTTACAATGCAGGCTTATCCTACGAGCAGTACTTC. The rearrangement links TRBV6-5 to TRBJ2-7, with D hard to call. Germline CDR1 reads MNHEY; CDR2 reads SVGAGI. Trimming left V 2 bases short and J 1 base short, with 12 bases between. This CDR3 contains 15 residues.

V usage is TRBV7-9 and J usage is TRBJ2-1; 8 nucleotides align to TRBD1. CDR1 SEHNR and CDR2 FQNEAQ come from the germline V gene (reference sequence). V was pared by 5 bases and J by 6 bases, with 15 bases of the junction left unmatched. The CDR3 length is 17 residues. CDR3 sequence (DNA): TGTGCCAGCAGCCAAGCCCCGGGACAGGCGAGGGGCAATGAGCAGTTCTTC. Translated, it gives CASSQAPGQARGNEQFF.

In regard to this clone: Germline is not matched at one junction end, which may reflect a read error. The CDR3 DNA follows: TGTGCCAGTAGTATTGAAGGGACAGTGAAAACTGAAGCTTTCTTT. This codes for CASSIEGTVKTEAFF. The chain employs TRBV19 and TRBJ1-1; 7 bases fit TRBD1. This CDR3 comprises 15 residues. Germline assignment: CDR1 LNHDA and CDR2 SQIVND (reference sequence).

The J gene is TRBJ2-5, the V gene TRBV9, with 11 bases fitting TRBD1. Unmatched junction bases numbered 5, after V lost 2 bases and J lost 5 bases. In germline, CDR1 is SGDLS, CDR2 YYNGEE. This CDR3 contains 15 residues. CDR3 amino acids: CASSVRTGGVETQYF. CDR3 nucleotides: TGTGCCAGCAGCGTTAGGACAGGGGGCGTGGAGACCCAGTACTTC.

V usage is TRBV5-4 and J usage is TRBJ1-2; TRBD1 is a possible D gene (5 bases). CDR1 is SGHNT, CDR2 YYREEE, per germline (reference sequence). With 4 bases removed from V and 0 bases from J, the gap between germline ends came to 10 bases. This CDR3 contains 14 residues. The CDR3 is CASSIDRTNYGYTF. The CDR3 nucleotides read TGTGCCAGCAGCATCGACAGAACTAACTATGGCTACACCTTC.

The chain is built from TRBV7-9 and TRBJ1-2; TRBD1 agrees at 7 bases. V lost 6 bases, J lost 4 bases, and 17 bases stayed unmatched. This CDR3 has 17 amino acids. Per germline, CDR1 SEHNR and CDR2 FQNEAQ (reference sequence). The CDR3 sequence: CASSSSESGQKIYGYTF. For the CDR3, the DNA is TGTGCCAGCAGTTCATCCGAATCGGGACAGAAGATCTATGGCTACACCTTC.

J is TRBJ1-1 and V is TRBV19; no clear D. V lost 7 bases to trimming and J lost 0 bases, with 9 bases between them. Germline assignment: CDR1 LNHDA and CDR2 SQIVND (reference sequence). CDR3 length: 13 amino acids. Here the CDR3 reads CASNLAVNTEAFF. CDR3 DNA: TGTGCCAGTAATTTGGCAGTGAACACTGAAGCTTTCTTT.

The J gene is TRBJ2-3, the V gene TRBV29-1; D is unclear. CDR1 and CDR2 (germline): SQVTM, ANQGSEA. The CDR3 runs 10 residues. V was trimmed by 7 bases and J by 2 bases, leaving 4 bases between them. CDR3 nucleotide sequence: TGCAGCGATATCACAGATACGCAGTATTTT. Its protein is CSDITDTQYF.

The chain has TRBV21-1 and TRBJ1-1. TRBV21-1 represents a pseudogene. The CDR3 contains 10 residues. CDR3 loop: CASSNMEAFF. The CDR3 DNA is TGTGCCAGCAGCAATATGGAAGCTTTCTTT.

The V gene is TRBV27, the J gene TRBJ2-6, with 7 nucleotides matching TRBD1. This CDR3 has 19 amino acids. V trimming: 5 bases; J trimming: 2 bases; junction bases outside the gene matches: 15. Germline V gene data show CDR1 as MNHEY and CDR2 as SMNVEV (reference sequence). CDR3 sequence (DNA): TGTGCCAGCAGTCCCTTACCGGGACAGACTTCCCCTGGGGCCAACGTCCTGACTTTC. It codes for CASSPLPGQTSPGANVLTF.

This chain connects TRBV29-1 to TRBJ1-2; D is perhaps TRBD1 (5 bases). Between the trimmed V and J ends, which lost 4 bases and 2 bases, there was a span of 8 bases. CDR3 length: 12 amino acids. Germline V gives CDR1 SQVTM, CDR2 ANQGSEA. The CDR3 sequence is CSVADTNYGYTF. In DNA, the CDR3 is TGCAGCGTTGCGGACACAAACTATGGCTACACCTTC.

The chain recombines TRBV27 with TRBJ1-2; D perhaps matches TRBD1 (6 bases). Trimming took off 6 bases at V and 1 base at J, with 6 bases between the two ends. Germline values: CDR1 MNHEY, CDR2 SMNVEV (reference sequence). The CDR3 is 12 amino acids. DNA of the CDR3: TGTGCCAGCAGGGACAGTAACTATGGCTACACCTTC. It specifies CASRDSNYGYTF.

The chain links TRBV5-1 to TRBJ2-7; the match to TRBD2 covers 10 bases. This CDR3 comprises 13 residues. Trimming removed 6 bases from V and 6 bases from J; junction bases left unmatched: 6. Looked up from germline, CDR1 is SGHRS and CDR2 is YFSETQ. The CDR3 nucleotides are TGCGCCAGCAAGCGGGGGGGGTTGAGCGAGCAGTACTTC. The encoded protein is CASKRGGLSEQYF.

This chain connects TRBV5-1 to TRBJ2-3, with TRBD2 matching 8 bases. With 3 bases clipped from V and 4 bases from J, the junction kept 7 bases outside the gene matches. Germline V gene data show CDR1 as SGHRS and CDR2 as YFSETQ. This CDR3 spans 15 amino acids. Written as DNA, the CDR3 is TGCGCCAGCAGCTCCCGAGCGGGAGCGCCAGATACGCAGTATTTT. Translating gives CASSSRAGAPDTQYF.

The chain carries TRBV27 and TRBJ2-7, with D tentatively TRBD1 (6 bases). Trimming stripped 1 base from V and 11 bases from J, with 15 bases between. CDR3 length: 13 residues. Germline values: CDR1 MNHEY, CDR2 SMNVEV (reference sequence). CDR3 residues: CASSLYQGRSEYF. Here the CDR3 DNA reads TGTGCCAGCAGTTTATACCAGGGGCGTTCGGAGTACTTC.

The chain joins TRBV28 to TRBJ1-2, with no clear D. This CDR3 has 15 residues. Trimming pared 7 bases from V and 4 bases from J, leaving 19 bases between. Looked up from germline, CDR1 is MDHEN and CDR2 is SYDVKM. The CDR3 protein is CASIPTELLFYGYTF. The DNA for the CDR3 is TGTGCCAGCATTCCCACAGAGCTCTTGTTCTATGGCTACACCTTC.

J is TRBJ2-1 and V is TRBV5-5; 7 bases fit TRBD2. CDR3 size: 14 residues. Germline values: CDR1 SGHKS, CDR2 YYEKEE (reference sequence). The V gene end was trimmed by 0 bases and the J gene end by 8 bases; junction bases not matched to a gene: 5. The CDR3 region has the DNA TGTGCCAGCAGCTTGGCAGCGGGACCTGATGAGCAGTTCTTC. This gives the protein CASSLAAGPDEQFF.

The rearrangement links TRBV4-2 to TRBJ1-2; maybe TRBD1 (5 bases). V was pared by 6 bases and J by 5 bases, with 16 bases between. This CDR3 region has 14 residues. Germline V gives CDR1 LGHNA, CDR2 YNFKEQ. This chain's CDR3 is CASRQVLGEYGYTF. The DNA for the CDR3 is TGTGCCAGCAGACAGGTTCTCGGTGAATATGGCTACACCTTC.

The V and J genes are TRBV7-9 and TRBJ1-1; D not certain. Germline values: CDR1 SEHNR, CDR2 FQNEAQ (reference sequence). Deletions cut 5 bases from V and 6 bases from J, with 10 bases between. The CDR3 extends over 12 amino acids. The CDR3 region is CASSLVGAEAFF. The DNA of the CDR3 is TGTGCCAGCAGCCTGGTGGGAGCTGAAGCTTTCTTT.

The rearrangement joins TRBV12-5 to TRBJ2-2; the match to TRBD1 covers 8 bases. The germline CDR1 and CDR2 sequences are LGHNT and FRNRAP. This CDR3 is built from 16 residues. Trimming removed 7 bases from V and 4 bases from J; junction bases left unmatched: 11. CDR3 nucleotide sequence: TGTGCTAGTGCAGCTTCCCAGGGGGCGCGCACCGGGGAGCTGTTTTTT. It yields the protein CASAASQGARTGELFF.

The chain uses TRBV19 and TRBJ1-2; unclear D gene. Germline values: CDR1 LNHDA, CDR2 SQIVND (reference sequence). V shed 3 bases and J shed 2 bases, with 10 bases lying between them. CDR3 length: 14 residues. CDR3 nucleotide sequence: TGTGCCAGTAGTATTTCATCTAGGAACTATGGCTACACCTTC. Amino acid sequence: CASSISSRNYGYTF.

The J gene is TRBJ2-3, the V gene TRBV7-3, with D possibly TRBD1 on 6 matching bases. Germline V lookup: CDR1 SGHTA, CDR2 FQGTGA. V dropped 6 bases and J dropped 2 bases, with 15 bases sitting between them. This CDR3 is built from 15 residues. CDR3 region: CASSSGVSHTDTQYF. Here the CDR3 DNA reads TGTGCCAGCAGTTCAGGGGTATCCCACACAGATACGCAGTATTTT.

The table lists this clone with a count of one. The chain is built from TRBV27 and TRBJ2-1; TRBD2 aligns across 10 bases. V lost 6 bases, J lost 4 bases, and 9 bases stayed unmatched. The CDR3 length is 16 residues. The germline V gene has CDR1 MNHEY and CDR2 SMNVEV (reference sequence). The CDR3 nucleotides read TGTGCCAGCAGCCAGCTAGCGGGAGAGGGTTACAATGAGCAGTTCTTC. It translates to CASSQLAGEGYNEQFF.

This clone was found once. This chain connects TRBV4-1 to TRBJ2-3, with 7 bases lining up with TRBD2. Germline V gives CDR1 MGHRA, CDR2 YSYEKL. Trimming removed 0 bases from V and 2 bases from J; junction bases left unmatched: 20. The CDR3 spans 21 residues. CDR3 region: CASSQDRGVELEGGDTDTQYF. CDR3 bases: TGCGCCAGCAGCCAAGATCGGGGGGTCGAACTAGAGGGAGGGGACACAGATACGCAGTATTTT.

This sequence joins TRBV4-1 and TRBJ2-5, with D possibly matching TRBD1 (6 bases). Near its end, the DNA agrees better with TRBJ2-7, so the J call may be wrong. CDR3 length equals 14 residues. Germline-derived CDR1 and CDR2 are MGHRA and YSYEKL. CDR3 bases: TGCGCCAGCAGCCAGCTCACAGGGTCGGCCGAGCAGTACTTC. It yields the protein CASSQLTGSAEQYF.

J is TRBJ1-5 and V is TRBV16; D is undetermined. V gave up 3 bases and J gave up 3 bases, with 9 bases separating them. In germline, CDR1 is KGHSY, CDR2 FQNENV. This CDR3 has 14 amino acids. The CDR3 is CASSQGGINQPQHF. The CDR3 DNA follows: TGTGCCAGCAGCCAGGGAGGGATCAATCAGCCCCAGCATTTT.